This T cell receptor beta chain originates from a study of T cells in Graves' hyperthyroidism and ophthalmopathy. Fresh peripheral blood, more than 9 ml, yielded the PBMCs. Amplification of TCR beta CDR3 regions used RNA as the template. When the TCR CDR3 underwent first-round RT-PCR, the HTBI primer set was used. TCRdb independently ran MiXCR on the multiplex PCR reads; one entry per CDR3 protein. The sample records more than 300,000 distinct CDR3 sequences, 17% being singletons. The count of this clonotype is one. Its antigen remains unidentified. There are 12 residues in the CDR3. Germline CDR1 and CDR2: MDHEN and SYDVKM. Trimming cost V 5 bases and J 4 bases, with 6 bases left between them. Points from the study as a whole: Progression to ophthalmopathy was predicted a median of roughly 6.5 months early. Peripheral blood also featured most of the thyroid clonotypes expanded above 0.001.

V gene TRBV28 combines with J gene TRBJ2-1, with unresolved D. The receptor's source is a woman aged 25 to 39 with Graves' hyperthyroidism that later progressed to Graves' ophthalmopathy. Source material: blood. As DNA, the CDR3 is TGTGCCAGCAGTCCCGTATACAATGAGCAGTTCTTC. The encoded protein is CASSPVYNEQFF.